Following are 27 T cell receptor beta chains from one sample sequenced in a study of blood T cell repertoires in COVID-19. Produced via immunoSEQ multiplex PCR; TCRdb's table is partial and in-frame only. The repertoire holds hundreds of thousands of clones, around 87% seen once, with 3% to 4% in the top ten. The specimen sequenced was PBMCs or T cells enriched from blood (not recorded which). These receptors were obtained from a woman between 40 and 55 years old with acute COVID-19.

This clone appeared a single time. This chain links TRBV7-9 with TRBJ2-7; possible D gene TRBD2, 5 bases. Trimming left V 7 bases short and J 7 bases short, with 11 bases between. Germline V lookup: CDR1 SEHNR, CDR2 FQNEAQ (reference sequence). The CDR3 sequence is 11 residues long. CDR3 bases: TGTGCCAGCACGGCTACGGGAGAGCAGTACTTC. Translating it yields CASTATGEQYF. Filled out from reference TRBV7-9 and TRBJ2-7, the complete variable domain reads DTGVSQNPRHKITKRGQNVTFRCDPISEHNRLYWYRQTLGQGPEFLTYFQNEAQLEKSRLLSDRFSAERPKGSFSTLEIQRTEQGDSAMYLCASTATGEQYFGPGTRLTVT.

The chain combines TRBV11-3 with TRBJ2-2, with TRBD2 matching 8 bases. V was clipped by 5 bases and J by 6 bases; unmatched bases: 2. Germline V lookup: CDR1 SGHNT, CDR2 YENEEA. This CDR3 contains 13 residues. The CDR3 sequence: CASSQTSAGELFF. The CDR3 DNA reads TGTGCCAGCAGCCAGACTAGCGCCGGGGAGCTGTTTTTT.

Points on this clone: Other DNA sequences from this sample encode an identical CDR3 as well. The chain has TRBV28 and TRBJ1-6; 9 bases are shared with TRBD1. CDR3 length: 15 amino acids. Germline-derived CDR1 and CDR2 are MDHEN and SYDVKM. With V trimmed by 5 bases and J by 7 bases, 6 bases remained unmatched. The CDR3: CASSPPGQGNSPLHF. The CDR3 nucleotides read TGTGCCAGCAGTCCCCCCGGACAGGGGAATTCACCCCTCCACTTT.

V usage is TRBV27 and J usage is TRBJ1-2; TRBD1 matches 9 bases. The CDR3 covers 14 residues. V trimming: 4 bases; J trimming: 6 bases; junction bases outside the gene matches: 6. Germline V gives CDR1 MNHEY, CDR2 SMNVEV (reference sequence). In DNA, the CDR3 is TGTGCCAGCAGTTGGGGACAGGGACGAAATGGCTACACCTTC. Translating gives CASSWGQGRNGYTF.

The chain is built from TRBV2 and TRBJ2-7, with a tentative D call TRBD1 (6 bases). The CDR3 has 17 amino acids. Germline CDR1 is SNHLY and CDR2 is FYNNEI. The V end lost 5 bases, the J end lost 3 bases, and 23 bases lay between the germline ends. This chain's CDR3 is CASSSPLQGLDFYEQYF. CDR3 in DNA: TGTGCCAGCAGTTCGCCGTTGCAGGGGCTCGACTTCTACGAGCAGTACTTC.

The CDR3 nucleotides are TGCGCCAGCAGCTTGGCTCCTACAGGGCCGGATAATTCACCCCTCCACTTT. It encodes CASSLAPTGPDNSPLHF. This rearrangement joins TRBV5-1 to TRBJ1-6; tentative D call: TRBD1 (6 bases). This CDR3 is 17 amino acids long. Trimming took 0 bases from V and 5 from J, leaving 15 bases between them. Germline V gives CDR1 SGHRS, CDR2 YFSETQ.

The CDR3 reads CASSLLLNTGELFF. CDR3 nucleotides: TGTGCCAGCAGCCTCCTACTTAACACCGGGGAGCTGTTTTTT. The chain is built from TRBV7-3 and TRBJ2-2, with D hard to call. V lost 5 bases to trimming and J lost 2 bases, with 9 bases between them. The CDR3 extends over 14 amino acids. CDR1 and CDR2 from the germline V gene are SGHTA and FQGTGA.

The table lists this clone with many counts. This chain links TRBV14 with TRBJ2-5, with a weak D call TRBD2 (5 bases). CDR1 is SGHDN, CDR2 FVKESK, per germline. The CDR3 is made up of 16 amino acids. The ends were cut back, 3 bases at V and 3 bases at J, with 17 bases in the middle. CDR3 DNA sequence: TGTGCCAGCAGCCACCTCCGGGGAGTGGGGAAAGAGACCCAGTACTTC. Its translation: CASSHLRGVGKETQYF.

The genes are TRBV3-1 (or the pseudogene TRBV3-2) and TRBJ2-7; TRBD2 agrees at 7 bases. Germline V lookup: CDR1 LGHDT, CDR2 YNNKEL (reference sequence). The ends lost 4 bases at V and 6 bases at J; junction bases unmatched: 9. The CDR3 loop spans 14 amino acids. CDR3 sequence: CASSLKGGPIEQYF. CDR3 nucleotide sequence: TGTGCCAGCAGCCTCAAGGGAGGGCCAATCGAGCAGTACTTC.

This chain uses TRBV5-6 with TRBJ1-1; D is uncertain. Germline V gives CDR1 SGHDT, CDR2 YYEEEE. The CDR3 covers 13 residues. The ends were cut back, 4 bases at V and 5 bases at J, with 12 bases in the middle. Here the CDR3 reads CASSKQWATEAFF. The CDR3 DNA is TGTGCCAGCAGCAAACAGTGGGCAACTGAAGCTTTCTTT. Drawing the rest from reference TRBV5-6 and TRBJ1-1, the complete variable domain is DAGVTQSPTHLIKTRGQQVTLRCSPKSGHDTVSWYQQALGQGPQFIFQYYEEEERQRGNFPDRFSGHQFPNYSSELNVNALLLGDSALYLCASSKQWATEAFFGQGTRLTVV.

The chain employs TRBV30 and TRBJ1-6; perhaps TRBD1 as D (5 bases). CDR1 and CDR2 (germline): GTSNPN, SVGIG (reference sequence). The ends were cut back, 4 bases at V and 7 bases at J, with 11 bases in the middle. The CDR3 is made up of 13 amino acids. The CDR3 is CAWTGTENSPLHF. The CDR3 DNA reads as TGTGCCTGGACCGGGACTGAAAATTCACCCCTCCACTTT.

This CDR3 is CASSVVAGNTEAFF. CDR3 in DNA: TGTGCCAGCAGCGTAGTGGCAGGGAACACTGAAGCTTTCTTT. This chain connects TRBV9 to TRBJ1-1; D is unresolved. The V end lost 0 bases, the J end lost 1 base, and 7 bases lay between the germline ends. CDR3 length equals 14 residues. CDR1 is SGDLS, CDR2 YYNGEE, per germline.

This clone was counted once. This chain links TRBV11-2 with TRBJ2-1; 11 bases match TRBD1. The V gene end was trimmed by 5 bases and the J gene end by 8 bases; junction bases not matched to a gene: 5. Looked up from germline, CDR1 is SGHAT and CDR2 is FQNNGV. CDR3 length: 14 amino acids. CDR3 residues: CASSTRTGGYEQFF. In nucleotides, the CDR3 is TGTGCCAGCAGCACAAGGACAGGGGGCTATGAGCAGTTCTTC. Full variable domain (rest looked up from reference TRBV11-2 and TRBJ2-1): EAGVAQSPRYKIIEKRQSVAFWCNPISGHATLYWYQQILGQGPKLLIQFQNNGVVDDSQLPKDRFSAERLKGVDSTLKIQPAKLEDSAVYLCASSTRTGGYEQFFGPGTRLTVL.

The chain combines TRBV11-3 with TRBJ2-7, with TRBD2 matching 10 bases. Germline loops: CDR1 SGHNT, CDR2 YENEEA. The CDR3 length is 17 residues. V lost 3 bases, J lost 3 bases, and 11 bases stayed unmatched. CDR3 loop: CASSFEGRLAGVYEQYF. The CDR3 DNA follows: TGTGCCAGCAGCTTCGAGGGTCGGCTAGCGGGAGTCTACGAGCAGTACTTC.

The V and J genes are TRBV27 and TRBJ2-3; 7 positions match TRBD2. This CDR3 comprises 17 residues. The germline V gene encodes CDR1 MNHEY and CDR2 SMNVEV (reference sequence). Germline trimming cut 0 bases from V and 1 base from J; bases unmatched to any gene: 7. In DNA form, the CDR3 reads TGTGCCAGCAGTTTATCTTGGCGGGAGCTTGGCACAGATACGCAGTATTTT. Encoded protein: CASSLSWRELGTDTQYF.

The CDR3 nucleotides are TGTGCCAGGAGATATATAGCGGGAGAGGCCAATGAGCAGTTCTTC. Translating it yields CARRYIAGEANEQFF. This sequence joins TRBV28 and TRBJ2-1, with 9 bases aligning to TRBD2. Losses at the gene ends were 9 bases for V and 6 bases for J; bases not matched to a gene: 12. The germline V gene has CDR1 MDHEN and CDR2 SYDVKM. This CDR3 is 15 amino acids long.

This chain connects TRBV15 to TRBJ1-5; possibly TRBD1 for D (5 bases). The CDR3 sequence is 13 residues long. In germline, CDR1 is LNHNV, CDR2 YYDKDF (reference sequence). V shed 1 base and J shed 6 bases, with 7 bases lying between them. CDR3 in DNA: TGTGCCACCAGCAGAGCAGGGTTTCAGCCCCAGCATTTT. This translates into CATSRAGFQPQHF. Filled out from reference TRBV15 and TRBJ1-5, the complete variable domain reads DAMVIQNPRYQVTQFGKPVTLSCSQTLNHNVMYWYQQKSSQAPKLLFHYYDKDFNNEADTPDNFQSRRPNTSFCFLDIRSPGLGDTAMYLCATSRAGFQPQHFGDGTRLSIL.

The chain carries TRBV19 and TRBJ2-1, with a weak D call TRBD2 (6 bases). The CDR3 loop spans 15 amino acids. CDR1 and CDR2 (germline): LNHDA, SQIVND (reference sequence). V was shortened by 3 bases and J by 7 bases, with 16 bases between the two germline ends. CDR3 coding DNA: TGTGCCAGTAGTATTGTACTAGGTCTAGCGAATGAGCAGTTCTTC. This encodes CASSIVLGLANEQFF.

This chain uses TRBV9 with TRBJ2-5; D might be TRBD1 (5 bases). The CDR3 covers 15 residues. CDR1 and CDR2 (germline): SGDLS, YYNGEE. V lost 0 bases, J lost 5 bases, and 14 bases lay in between. CDR3 sequence: CASSVVDSAPETQYF. The CDR3, as DNA: TGTGCCAGCAGCGTAGTCGACAGCGCCCCTGAGACCCAGTACTTC.

This chain connects TRBV18 to TRBJ2-7; the D is unclear. The CDR3 extends over 11 amino acids. Germline CDR1 is KGHSH and CDR2 is LQKENI. The V and J ends lost 6 bases and 7 bases respectively, with 10 bases between them. The CDR3 region is CASSPAGEQYF. CDR3 DNA sequence: TGTGCCAGCTCCCCCGCCGGGGAGCAGTACTTC. Full variable domain (remainder filled in from reference TRBV18 and TRBJ2-7): NAGVMQNPRHLVRRRGQEARLRCSPMKGHSHVYWYRQLPEEGLKFMVYLQKENIIDESGMPKERFSAEFPKEGPSILRIQQVVRGDSAAYFCASSPAGEQYFGPGTRLTVT.

The J gene is TRBJ2-5, the V gene TRBV19; TRBD1 agrees at 7 bases. The CDR3 covers 16 residues. The germline V gene has CDR1 LNHDA and CDR2 SQIVND (reference sequence). The J segment lost 1 base and the V segment lost 5 bases, leaving 10 bases of the junction unmatched. CDR3 protein: CASSSLSTGTQETQYF. CDR3 nucleotide sequence: TGTGCCAGTAGTTCCCTCTCGACAGGGACCCAAGAGACCCAGTACTTC.

V usage is TRBV12-5 and J usage is TRBJ1-5, with 8 bases that match TRBD1. V trimming: 6 bases; J trimming: 9 bases; junction bases outside the gene matches: 13. The CDR3 sequence is 15 residues long. CDR1 is LGHNT and CDR2 is FRNRAP in the germline V gene. The CDR3 sequence: CASGIGQGWEWPQHF. CDR3 DNA sequence: TGTGCTAGTGGAATAGGACAGGGATGGGAATGGCCCCAGCATTTT.

This chain links TRBV12-2 with TRBJ1-2; no DNA check was done on the table's D call, TRBD1. TRBV12-2 is a recognized pseudogene. The CDR3 is 17 residues long. In nucleotides, the CDR3 is TGTGCAAGTCGCTCACGTGGGACAGGGGTCGCCGGCGGCGGCTACACCTTC. The encoded protein is CASRSRGTGVAGGGYTF.

V is TRBV7-9 and J is TRBJ1-1; 10 bases line up with TRBD1. The V gene's germline CDR1 is SEHNR and CDR2 FQNEAQ (reference sequence). This CDR3 contains 17 residues. Unmatched junction bases numbered 12, after V lost 3 bases and J lost 5 bases. CDR3 coding DNA: TGTGCCAGCAGCTTGAGCCCTTGGGGACAGGGGAGGACTGAAGCTTTCTTT. It yields the protein CASSLSPWGQGRTEAFF.

This chain uses TRBV3-1 (or the pseudogene TRBV3-2) with TRBJ2-7; maybe TRBD1 (6 bases). Between the trimmed V and J ends, which lost 2 bases and 6 bases, there was a span of 14 bases. CDR1 and CDR2 (germline): LGHDT, YNNKEL (reference sequence). This CDR3 has 14 amino acids. CDR3 protein: CASSQQTGIGEQYF. As DNA, the CDR3 is TGTGCCAGCAGCCAACAAACAGGGATCGGCGAGCAGTACTTC.

The chain has TRBV7-9 and TRBJ1-1; D is unresolved. This CDR3 has 12 amino acids. V was trimmed by 3 bases and J by 2 bases, leaving 4 bases between them. In germline, CDR1 is SEHNR, CDR2 FQNEAQ (reference sequence). The CDR3 region has the DNA TGTGCCAGCAGCTTCCCTAACACTGAAGCTTTCTTT. This translates into CASSFPNTEAFF. The full variable domain, completed using reference TRBV7-9 and TRBJ1-1, is DTGVSQNPRHKITKRGQNVTFRCDPISEHNRLYWYRQTLGQGPEFLTYFQNEAQLEKSRLLSDRFSAERPKGSFSTLEIQRTEQGDSAMYLCASSFPNTEAFFGQGTRLTVV.

The genes are TRBV5-1 and TRBJ2-7; TRBD2 matches at 8 bases. J was trimmed by 3 bases and V by 0 bases; bases with no gene match: 8. Per the germline V gene, CDR1 is SGHRS and CDR2 is YFSETQ. The CDR3 covers 16 residues. The CDR3 DNA reads TGCGCCAGCAGCTTGGTGGTCGGGAGGGCCGTCTACGAGCAGTACTTC. It is translated as CASSLVVGRAVYEQYF.